Following are 27 T cell receptor beta chains from one sample sequenced in a study of identical twins. TCRdb reanalysed the 5' RACE reads using MiXCR and keeps one entry per CDR3 protein. The repertoire consists of a few hundred thousand distinct CDR3 sequences, with roughly a quarter occurring once and the leading ten covering 2.9%. These sequences were also reported in another study, on T cells expressing NK-cell markers.

The sequencing sample was made of CD4+ T cells sorted from blood. Source of these receptors: a woman aged 18-29 years in good health.

This clonotype was seen a handful of times. The chain recombines TRBV6-2 or TRBV6-3 with TRBJ2-2; D call uncertain. The V end was cut by 6 bases, the J end by 0 bases, with 8 bases between. The CDR3 is 14 residues long. The germline V gene encodes CDR1 MNHEY and CDR2 SVGEGT. DNA for the CDR3: TGTGCCAGCAGAAGACCCACGAACACCGGGGAGCTGTTTTTT. It specifies CASRRPTNTGELFF.

This clonotype has a handful of counts. The rearrangement links TRBV18 to TRBJ2-3, with a tentative D call TRBD1 (5 bases). V shed 4 bases and J shed 1 base, with 6 bases lying between them. The CDR3 has 13 amino acids. Looked up from germline, CDR1 is KGHSH and CDR2 is LQKENI. DNA of the CDR3: TGTGCCAGCTCACAAGGGGGCACAGATACGCAGTATTTT. Its protein product is CASSQGGTDTQYF.

This clonotype showed up just a few times. The chain has TRBV20-1 and TRBJ2-1, with D uncertain. Per germline, CDR1 DFQATT and CDR2 SNEGSKA (reference sequence). V lost 5 bases to trimming and J lost 0 bases, with 8 bases between them. The CDR3 consists of 13 residues. The CDR3 loop reads CSASIPSYNEQFF. The CDR3 DNA follows: TGCAGTGCTTCGATTCCCTCCTACAATGAGCAGTTCTTC.

This clonotype has only a few counts. V gene TRBV5-1 combines with J gene TRBJ1-1; 9 positions match TRBD1. J lost 4 bases, V lost 0 bases, and 7 bases had no gene match. Germline-derived CDR1 and CDR2 are SGHRS and YFSETQ. The CDR3 is 16 residues long. CDR3 residues: CASSLGTTGGGTEAFF. The CDR3, as DNA: TGCGCCAGCAGCTTGGGGACGACAGGGGGAGGCACTGAAGCTTTCTTT.

This clonotype was recorded a few times. J is TRBJ2-3 and V is TRBV29-1, with D unresolved. V was cut by 4 bases and J by 4 bases, with 18 bases left in between. The CDR3 covers 15 residues. Germline V gives CDR1 SQVTM, CDR2 ANQGSEA. The CDR3 here is CSVAGRARGSDTQYF. The CDR3 coding sequence is TGCAGCGTTGCCGGGCGCGCCCGTGGTTCAGATACGCAGTATTTT.

This clonotype was detected only a few times. The V and J genes are TRBV20-1 and TRBJ2-1; D gene ambiguous. The CDR3 loop spans 12 amino acids. Trimming removed 7 bases at V and 3 bases at J, with 10 bases between. The germline CDR1 and CDR2 sequences are DFQATT and SNEGSKA (reference sequence). CDR3 region: CSVSSFYNEQFF. The CDR3 DNA reads TGCAGTGTAAGCAGCTTCTACAATGAGCAGTTCTTC.

Only a few counts were recorded for this clonotype. This chain uses TRBV10-3 with TRBJ2-1; D is uncertain. Trimming shortened V by 0 bases and J by 7 bases, and 7 bases separated the two germline ends. Germline loops: CDR1 ENHRY, CDR2 SYGVKD. This CDR3 contains 13 residues. The CDR3 loop is CAISESMINEQFF. The CDR3 DNA reads TGTGCCATCAGTGAGTCCATGATAAATGAGCAGTTCTTC.

V and J are TRBV19 and TRBJ1-6; the match to TRBD1 covers 9 bases. The CDR3 is made up of 15 amino acids. Trimming took 2 bases from V and 7 from J; bases not matched to a gene: 3. In germline, CDR1 is LNHDA, CDR2 SQIVND (reference sequence). In DNA, the CDR3 is TGTGCCAGTAGTATATTGGACAGGGGAAATTCACCCCTCCACTTT. Translation: CASSILDRGNSPLHF.

In its sample, this clonotype was seen a few times. The chain uses TRBV28 and TRBJ2-7, with 11 bases lining up with TRBD2. The J segment lost 6 bases and the V segment lost 2 bases, leaving 6 bases of the junction unmatched. Germline V gene lookup returns CDR1 MDHEN and CDR2 SYDVKM. CDR3 size: 15 residues. Here the CDR3 reads CASSLPASGRSEQYF. DNA for the CDR3: TGTGCCAGCAGTTTACCGGCTAGCGGGAGGTCCGAGCAGTACTTC.

This clonotype has only a few counts. The V gene is TRBV10-1, the J gene TRBJ1-6; TRBD1 aligns across 7 bases. The V gene end was trimmed by 4 bases and the J gene end by 9 bases; junction bases not matched to a gene: 6. CDR1 and CDR2 (germline): WNHNN, SYGVQD (reference sequence). The CDR3 contains 14 residues. This CDR3 reads CASSGQGGGSPLHF. The CDR3 bases are TGCGCCAGCAGTGGACAGGGAGGCGGTTCACCCCTCCACTTT.

In its sample, this clonotype was seen a few times. The genes are TRBV5-1 and TRBJ2-7; D is possibly TRBD1 or TRBD2 (5 bases each). Germline-derived CDR1 and CDR2 are SGHRS and YFSETQ. V was pared by 2 bases and J by 5 bases, with 14 bases between. CDR3 size: 14 residues. CDR3 loop: CASSLTGDVNEQYF. The CDR3 DNA sequence: TGCGCCAGCAGCTTAACCGGGGACGTCAACGAGCAGTACTTC. Combining the CDR3 with reference TRBV5-1 and TRBJ2-7 gives the whole variable domain KAGVTQTPRYLIKTRGQQVTLSCSPISGHRSVSWYQQTPGQGLQFLFEYFSETQRNKGNFPGRFSGRQFSNSRSEMNVSTLELGDSALYLCASSLTGDVNEQYFGPGTRLTVT.

This clonotype was seen only a few times. The chain recombines TRBV5-6 with TRBJ1-2, with D possibly being TRBD1 (5 bases). CDR1 and CDR2 (germline): SGHDT, YYEEEE. This CDR3 has 16 amino acids. V lost 1 base and J 3 bases, leaving 16 bases between the germline ends. The CDR3 protein is CASSLQGRSGYYGYTF. CDR3 nucleotide sequence: TGTGCCAGCAGCTTGCAGGGTCGATCGGGGTACTATGGCTACACCTTC.

This clonotype turned up a few times. V is TRBV20-1 and J is TRBJ2-3; the match to TRBD1 covers 9 bases. The CDR3 spans 15 residues. The trim removed 6 bases at V and 6 bases at J, leaving 13 bases unmatched. Germline V gene data show CDR1 as DFQATT and CDR2 as SNEGSKA (reference sequence). CDR3 in amino acids: CSAIQGADVDDTQYF. In nucleotides, the CDR3 is TGCAGTGCGATACAGGGGGCTGACGTCGATGATACGCAGTATTTT.

This chain uses TRBV14 with TRBJ2-1; 8 bases match TRBD1. Trimming removed 6 bases from V and 6 bases from J; junction bases left unmatched: 4. This CDR3 comprises 13 residues. Germline V gene lookup returns CDR1 SGHDN and CDR2 FVKESK. The CDR3 region is CASRRQGINEQFF. The CDR3 nucleotides read TGTGCCAGCAGACGACAGGGGATCAATGAGCAGTTCTTC.

This rearrangement joins TRBV5-1 to TRBJ2-7; maybe TRBD2 (7 bases). Trimming stripped 4 bases from V and 5 bases from J, with 22 bases between. This CDR3 region has 16 residues. The germline V gene has CDR1 SGHRS and CDR2 YFSETQ. CDR3 residues: CASSPGGAQGFHEQYF. The CDR3 nucleotides are TGCGCCAGCAGCCCTGGGGGGGCACAGGGTTTCCACGAGCAGTACTTC.

This clonotype has just a few counts. The chain combines TRBV10-3 with TRBJ2-5; the match to TRBD2 covers 11 bases. Germline lookup yields CDR1 ENHRY and CDR2 SYGVKD. V trimming: 6 bases; J trimming: 1 base; junction bases outside the gene matches: 7. This CDR3 has 16 residues. The CDR3 is CAISAGTSGFQETQYF. The CDR3 region has the DNA TGTGCCATCAGCGCCGGGACTAGCGGATTCCAAGAGACCCAGTACTTC.

This clonotype was seen a few times. This chain connects TRBV5-1 to TRBJ2-7, with 9 bases lining up with TRBD1. Per the germline V gene, CDR1 is SGHRS and CDR2 is YFSETQ. The CDR3 consists of 16 residues. V trimming: 0 bases; J trimming: 5 bases; junction bases outside the gene matches: 9. CDR3 region: CASSLVGTGTGNEQYF. In DNA form, the CDR3 reads TGCGCCAGCAGCTTGGTGGGGACCGGGACAGGGAACGAGCAGTACTTC.

The rearrangement links TRBV5-1 to TRBJ2-5, with TRBD2 matching 7 bases. The CDR3 has 13 amino acids. J was trimmed by 2 bases and V by 7 bases; bases with no gene match: 5. The V gene's germline CDR1 is SGHRS and CDR2 YFSETQ. This chain's CDR3 is CASEAGSQETQYF. The DNA for the CDR3 is TGCGCCAGCGAAGCGGGGTCGCAAGAGACCCAGTACTTC.

The chain joins TRBV29-1 to TRBJ1-1, with a tentative D call TRBD1 (5 bases). Germline V gene sequence: CDR1 SQVTM, CDR2 ANQGSEA. This CDR3 is built from 12 residues. V lost 6 bases, J lost 1 base, and 9 bases lay in between. The CDR3 is CSVRDGNTEAFF. CDR3 bases: TGCAGCGTCCGGGACGGGAACACTGAAGCTTTCTTT.

This rearrangement joins TRBV5-5 to TRBJ1-1; weak D call: TRBD1 (5 bases). Looked up from germline, CDR1 is SGHKS and CDR2 is YYEKEE (reference sequence). This CDR3 region has 17 residues. The V gene lost 2 bases and the J gene lost 0 bases, with 17 bases spanning the gap. This CDR3 reads CASSFSWGSNMNTEAFF. The CDR3, as DNA: TGTGCCAGCAGCTTTTCATGGGGCAGTAACATGAACACTGAAGCTTTCTTT. Complete variable domain (other parts from reference TRBV5-5 and TRBJ1-1): DAGVTQSPTHLIKTRGQQVTLRCSPISGHKSVSWYQQVLGQGPQFIFQYYEKEERGRGNFPDRFSARQFPNYSSELNVNALLLGDSALYLCASSFSWGSNMNTEAFFGQGTRLTVV.

This clonotype was seen more than once but under ten times. Germline is not matched at one junction end, which may reflect a read error. The chain combines TRBV3-1 with TRBJ2-3; D is ambiguous. The CDR3 totals 12 residues. Looked up from germline, CDR1 is LGHDT and CDR2 is YNNKEL (reference sequence). CDR3 sequence: CASSQVPDTHYF. In nucleotides, the CDR3 is TGTGCCAGCAGCCAAGTGCCCGATACGCATTATTTT.

This clonotype was seen at least ten times. The chain employs TRBV5-5 and TRBJ1-1; no definite D call. Germline CDR1 is SGHKS and CDR2 is YYEKEE (reference sequence). V lost 7 bases, J lost 5 bases, and 21 bases lay in between. This CDR3 has 15 residues. The CDR3 sequence is CASAPSVAEGTEAFF. CDR3 sequence (DNA): TGTGCCAGCGCCCCTAGCGTGGCTGAAGGGACTGAAGCTTTCTTT.

V is TRBV7-9 and J is TRBJ1-6; 7 bases line up with TRBD1. Looked up from germline, CDR1 is SEHNR and CDR2 is FQNEAQ (reference sequence). The junction had 8 bases not matched to a gene; V was cut back by 4 bases and J by 11 bases. The CDR3 has 14 residues. The CDR3 sequence: CASSSTRQGPPLHF. In DNA, the CDR3 is TGTGCCAGCAGCTCCACCAGACAGGGACCACCCCTCCACTTT.

V usage is TRBV7-9 and J usage is TRBJ1-5, with 8 bases identical to TRBD1. Germline V gene sequence: CDR1 SEHNR, CDR2 FQNEAQ (reference sequence). The CDR3 spans 17 residues. After removal of 4 bases from V and 1 base from J, the junction contained 9 bases not matched to a gene. CDR3 DNA: TGTGCCAGCAGCTGGGGGCCAGGGACAGGAAGCAATCAGCCCCAGCATTTT. Its translation: CASSWGPGTGSNQPQHF.

This clonotype was picked up a small number of times. The V gene is TRBV11-3, the J gene TRBJ1-6, with D unclear. This CDR3 comprises 14 residues. CDR1 is SGHNT and CDR2 is YENEEA in the germline V gene. V was clipped by 3 bases and J by 8 bases, with 11 bases between them. The CDR3 region has the DNA TGTGCCAGCAGCTTGGGTGGCCGGGATTCACCCCTCCACTTT. The encoded protein is CASSLGGRDSPLHF.

In this sample, this clonotype turned up a few times. This chain connects TRBV7-8 to TRBJ2-2, with TRBD2 as a possible D gene (6 bases). The CDR3 has 14 residues. The V and J ends lost 2 bases and 6 bases respectively, with 10 bases between them. The V gene's germline CDR1 is SGHVS and CDR2 FQNEAQ. The CDR3 is CASSLTLASGELFF. In DNA, the CDR3 is TGTGCCAGCAGCTTAACACTAGCATCCGGGGAGCTGTTTTTT.

V usage is TRBV12-3 or TRBV12-4 and J usage is TRBJ2-3; 10 bases align to TRBD2. There are 16 residues in the CDR3. V shed 2 bases, J shed 2 bases, and the junction held 4 bases outside the gene matches. The CDR3 bases are TGTGCCAGCAGTTTATTTGGGACTAGCGTCACAGATACGCAGTATTTT. The encoded protein is CASSLFGTSVTDTQYF.